The 18 T cell receptor beta chains below come from one sample, sequenced in a study of OX40 agonist ivuxolimab in advanced cancers. TCRdb's table, derived via immunoSEQ multiplex PCR, lists solely in-frame clones and lacks some. Seen here are about 49,000 clones, 60% to 80% observed once, and the top ten hold around 2.5%. Material: CD4+ or CD8+ T cells sorted from blood, obtained in a trial of the OX40 agonist ivuxolimab. Receptors originate from an adult with an advanced solid tumor such as melanoma, head and neck, liver or kidney cancer.

The J gene is TRBJ1-4, the V gene TRBV30, with D tentatively TRBD1 (5 bases). The CDR3 has 14 amino acids. V lost 0 bases and J lost 8, with 13 bases in between. Per the germline V gene, CDR1 is GTSNPN and CDR2 is SVGIG (reference sequence). The CDR3 spells CAWSVKGPGEKLFF. In nucleotides, the CDR3 is TGTGCCTGGAGTGTGAAGGGGCCTGGGGAAAAACTGTTTTTT.

This sequence joins TRBV19 and TRBJ1-3, with D perhaps TRBD1 (6 bases). V was pared by 9 bases and J by 7 bases, with 10 bases between. Germline V gives CDR1 LNHDA, CDR2 SQIVND (reference sequence). CDR3 length: 11 amino acids. The CDR3 DNA follows: TGTGCCAGCGACAGGAGGAACACCATATATTTT. It is translated as CASDRRNTIYF.

This clone was seen only a few times. The rearrangement links TRBV12-5 to TRBJ1-5; D is uncertain. CDR3 size: 14 residues. With 7 bases removed from V and 1 base from J, the gap between germline ends came to 11 bases. Germline values: CDR1 LGHNT, CDR2 FRNRAP. The CDR3 is CASAPRGSNQPQHF. CDR3 coding DNA: TGTGCTAGTGCCCCGAGAGGAAGCAATCAGCCCCAGCATTTT.

This clone was seen only a few times. The chain couples TRBV11-2 to TRBJ2-4; D not certain. Germline assignment: CDR1 SGHAT and CDR2 FQNNGV. This CDR3 is 11 amino acids long. V was clipped by 8 bases and J by 10 bases, with 12 bases between them. In DNA form, the CDR3 reads TGTGCCAGCGGGTCGTCGGCAATTCAGTACTTC. Translated, it gives CASGSSAIQYF. The full variable domain, in which reference TRBV11-2 and TRBJ2-4 provide the parts outside the CDR3, is EAGVAQSPRYKIIEKRQSVAFWCNPISGHATLYWYQQILGQGPKLLIQFQNNGVVDDSQLPKDRFSAERLKGVDSTLKIQPAKLEDSAVYLCASGSSAIQYFGAGTRLSVL.

The table lists this clone with a count of one. The gene calls are TRBV7-3 and TRBJ1-5, with unresolved D. Germline values: CDR1 SGHTA, CDR2 FQGTGA. This CDR3 is 17 amino acids long. V dropped 2 bases and J dropped 2 bases, with 16 bases sitting between them. The CDR3 here is CASSLDDLPEGNQPQHF. In DNA form, the CDR3 reads TGTGCCAGCAGCTTAGATGACCTCCCGGAGGGCAATCAGCCCCAGCATTTT.

This chain's CDR3 is CAISESMGVAFF. CDR3 in DNA: TGTGCCATCAGTGAGTCGATGGGGGTAGCTTTCTTT. V gene TRBV10-3 combines with J gene TRBJ1-1, with D possibly TRBD1 on 5 matching bases. Germline CDR1 ENHRY, CDR2 SYGVKD. Trimming removed 0 bases from V and 10 bases from J, with 9 bases in between. This CDR3 contains 12 residues.

This rearrangement joins TRBV4-2 to TRBJ1-5; weak D call: TRBD1 (6 bases). CDR3 length: 13 residues. Germline values: CDR1 LGHNA, CDR2 YNFKEQ. V lost 6 bases and J 4 bases, leaving 10 bases between the germline ends. CDR3 bases: TGTGCCAGCAGGCGGACAGAGAATCAGCCCCAGCATTTT. Translated: CASRRTENQPQHF.

The rearrangement links TRBV28 to TRBJ1-2, with unresolved D. V was shortened by 2 bases and J by 2 bases, with 6 bases between the two germline ends. This CDR3 is built from 13 residues. From germline, CDR1 is MDHEN and CDR2 SYDVKM. CDR3 region: CASSLERNYGYTF. DNA of the CDR3: TGTGCCAGCAGTTTAGAGCGGAACTATGGCTACACCTTC.

The gene calls are TRBV19 and TRBJ2-7; TRBD2 aligns across 10 bases. With 3 bases clipped from V and 2 bases from J, the junction kept 7 bases outside the gene matches. Germline V gene sequence: CDR1 LNHDA, CDR2 SQIVND (reference sequence). There are 16 residues in the CDR3. CDR3 nucleotides: TGTGCCAGTAGTATGGGAGCGGGGGGGCCAACCTACGAGCAGTACTTC. Protein product: CASSMGAGGPTYEQYF.

The rearrangement uses TRBV6-1 and TRBJ2-5, with 7 bases lining up with TRBD2. The trim removed 4 bases at V and 2 bases at J, leaving 4 bases unmatched. This CDR3 contains 14 residues. Germline loops: CDR1 MNHNS, CDR2 SASEGT. CDR3 sequence (DNA): TGTGCCAGCAGTGCGGGAGGACAACAAGAGACCCAGTACTTC. It encodes CASSAGGQQETQYF.

The CDR3 protein is CASSQEGRSREQYF. Here the CDR3 DNA reads TGCGCCAGCAGCCAAGAGGGGAGGTCTCGAGAGCAGTACTTC. The chain employs TRBV4-3 and TRBJ2-7; D possibly corresponds to TRBD2 (6 bases). The V end lost 0 bases, the J end lost 7 bases, and 13 bases lay between the germline ends. The CDR3 extends over 14 amino acids. The germline CDR1 and CDR2 sequences are LGHNA and YSLEER.

V and J are TRBV2 and TRBJ2-3, with a weak D call TRBD1 (5 bases). The CDR3 has 15 amino acids. The V gene lost 1 base and the J gene lost 1 base, with 9 bases spanning the gap. Germline CDR1 reads SNHLY; CDR2 reads FYNNEI. In DNA, the CDR3 is TGTGCCAGCAGTGAAGTTCAACAGGGCACAGATACGCAGTATTTT. It codes for CASSEVQQGTDTQYF.

The chain joins TRBV5-1 to TRBJ2-5, with D unclear. Germline V CDR1 and CDR2: SGHRS, YFSETQ. CDR3 size: 15 residues. Trimming pared 0 bases from V and 3 bases from J, leaving 12 bases between. For the CDR3, the DNA is TGCGCCAGCAGCTTGGTGCCAAACTCTGAAGAGACCCAGTACTTC. Its protein product is CASSLVPNSEETQYF. Full variable domain (remainder filled in from reference TRBV5-1 and TRBJ2-5): KAGVTQTPRYLIKTRGQQVTLSCSPISGHRSVSWYQQTPGQGLQFLFEYFSETQRNKGNFPGRFSGRQFSNSRSEMNVSTLELGDSALYLCASSLVPNSEETQYFGPGTRLLVL.

The chain is built from TRBV29-1 and TRBJ2-5; D is unclear. CDR1 is SQVTM, CDR2 ANQGSEA, per germline. Trimming pared 3 bases from V and 2 bases from J, leaving 16 bases between. CDR3 length: 15 amino acids. CDR3 DNA sequence: TGCAGCGTTGAGACACTTAAGCAGCCACAAGAGACCCAGTACTTC. Its translation is CSVETLKQPQETQYF.

The rearrangement joins TRBV5-6 to TRBJ1-2; no clear D. The CDR3 length is 15 residues. The V gene's germline CDR1 is SGHDT and CDR2 YYEEEE. V was trimmed by 0 bases and J by 4 bases, leaving 13 bases between them. In DNA, the CDR3 is TGTGCCAGCAGCTTGGGGGAGGCGCAGAGCTATGGCTACACCTTC. This translates into CASSLGEAQSYGYTF.

The rearrangement uses TRBV15 and TRBJ2-7; weak D call: TRBD2 (5 bases). The CDR3 is 16 amino acids. CDR1 is LNHNV, CDR2 YYDKDF, per germline (reference sequence). Trimming pared 0 bases from V and 2 bases from J, leaving 14 bases between. The CDR3 spells CATSRDLGALTYEQYF. DNA for the CDR3: TGTGCCACCAGCAGAGATTTGGGAGCGCTGACCTACGAGCAGTACTTC.

The CDR3 region is CASSVGHSPNTGELFF. The CDR3 DNA follows: TGTGCCAGCAGCGTAGGGCACAGTCCGAACACCGGGGAGCTGTTTTTT. The chain links TRBV9 to TRBJ2-2; D gene unclear. This CDR3 region has 16 residues. The germline CDR1 and CDR2 sequences are SGDLS and YYNGEE. V was shortened by 0 bases and J by 0 bases, with 9 bases between the two germline ends.

V usage is TRBV2 and J usage is TRBJ1-5; TRBD1 aligns across 7 bases. The CDR3 extends over 13 amino acids. Germline trimming cut 6 bases from V and 2 bases from J; bases unmatched to any gene: 1. CDR1 is SNHLY, CDR2 FYNNEI, per germline. The CDR3 region is CASSGQGNQPQHF. The CDR3 nucleotides read TGTGCCAGCAGCGGACAGGGCAATCAGCCCCAGCATTTT.